These T cell receptor beta chains were read from a single sample in a study of cytomegalovirus exposure and HLA in healthy donors. TCRdb's table, derived via immunoSEQ multiplex PCR, lists solely in-frame clones and lacks some. The sample has fewer than 90,000 clones, around 77% seen once. Sequencing was done on a sample of PBMCs. These receptors originate from a young man in good health and CMV-seronegative. The CDR3 runs from the conserved cysteine through the conserved F or W. The order of the fields is V gene, J gene, D gene, CDR3 DNA, CDR3 protein. The D gene is left open where the match is weak.

V gene: TRBV15; J gene: TRBJ1-3; D gene: NA; CDR3 DNA: TGTGCCACCAGCAGAGATCGGGGGGCCGGAAACACCATATATTTT; CDR3 protein: CATSRDRGAGNTIYF
V gene: TRBV2; J gene: TRBJ2-7; D gene: NA; CDR3 DNA: TGTGCCAGCAGTGGGCGGGGGCGGGCCTTATCGTCCTACGAGCAGTACTTC; CDR3 protein: CASSGRGRALSSYEQYF
V gene: TRBV5-1; J gene: TRBJ1-1; D gene: TRBD1; CDR3 DNA: TGCGCCAGCAGCTGGACAGGAGAGGACACTGAAGCTTTCTTT; CDR3 protein: CASSWTGEDTEAFF
V gene: TRBV9; J gene: TRBJ2-7; D gene: TRBD1; CDR3 DNA: TGTGCCAGCAGCCAAGGACAGGGGTTCGACGAGCAGTACTTC; CDR3 protein: CASSQGQGFDEQYF
V gene: TRBV7-2; J gene: TRBJ2-2; D gene: TRBD1; CDR3 DNA: TGTGCCAGCAGCAGCAGGGGGTCGAGCACCGGGGAGCTGTTTTTT; CDR3 protein: CASSSRGSSTGELFF
V gene: TRBV4-2; J gene: TRBJ2-1; D gene: TRBD2; CDR3 DNA: TGTGCCAGCAGCCAATCTGGACTAGCCGCTGGGAATGAGCAGTTCTTC; CDR3 protein: CASSQSGLAAGNEQFF
V gene: TRBV28; J gene: TRBJ2-3; D gene: TRBD1; CDR3 DNA: TGTGCCAGCAGTTCAGGGACAGACTTCACAGATACGCAGTATTTT; CDR3 protein: CASSSGTDFTDTQYF
V gene: TRBV5-1; J gene: TRBJ1-2; D gene: TRBD1; CDR3 DNA: TGCGCCAGCAGCATGGGACAGGGCTATGGCTACACCTTC; CDR3 protein: CASSMGQGYGYTF
V gene: TRBV4-1; J gene: TRBJ2-7; D gene: TRBD1; CDR3 DNA: TGCGCCAGCAGCCGCACCGCCGGGACAGGGGACACCTACGAGCAGTACTTC; CDR3 protein: CASSRTAGTGDTYEQYF
V gene: TRBV7-9; J gene: TRBJ1-1; D gene: TRBD1; CDR3 DNA: TGTGCCAGCAGACAAGACAGGACAGGGACGAACACTGAAGCTTTCTTT; CDR3 protein: CASRQDRTGTNTEAFF
V gene: TRBV19; J gene: TRBJ2-2; D gene: TRBD1; CDR3 DNA: TGTGCCACCGCCTGGGACAGGGCCACCGGGGAGCTGTTTTTT; CDR3 protein: CATAWDRATGELFF
V gene: TRBV7-9; J gene: TRBJ2-5; D gene: NA; CDR3 DNA: TGTGCCAGCAACGAGGGGGTGTGGGAGACCCAGTACTTC; CDR3 protein: CASNEGVWETQYF
V gene: TRBV5-1; J gene: TRBJ1-5; D gene: NA; CDR3 DNA: TGCGCCAGCAGCACCGGACAGAGCCCAAATCAGCCCCAGCATTTT; CDR3 protein: CASSTGQSPNQPQHF
V gene: TRBV7-9; J gene: TRBJ2-5; D gene: NA; CDR3 DNA: TGTGCCAGCAGCTGGGGCCTCCCTGGCCTCCAAGAGACCCAGTACTTC; CDR3 protein: CASSWGLPGLQETQYF
V gene: TRBV4-1; J gene: TRBJ1-5; D gene: NA; CDR3 DNA: TGCGCCAGCAGCCAGGGAAGGGGTAACCAGCCCCAGCATTTT; CDR3 protein: CASSQGRGNQPQHF